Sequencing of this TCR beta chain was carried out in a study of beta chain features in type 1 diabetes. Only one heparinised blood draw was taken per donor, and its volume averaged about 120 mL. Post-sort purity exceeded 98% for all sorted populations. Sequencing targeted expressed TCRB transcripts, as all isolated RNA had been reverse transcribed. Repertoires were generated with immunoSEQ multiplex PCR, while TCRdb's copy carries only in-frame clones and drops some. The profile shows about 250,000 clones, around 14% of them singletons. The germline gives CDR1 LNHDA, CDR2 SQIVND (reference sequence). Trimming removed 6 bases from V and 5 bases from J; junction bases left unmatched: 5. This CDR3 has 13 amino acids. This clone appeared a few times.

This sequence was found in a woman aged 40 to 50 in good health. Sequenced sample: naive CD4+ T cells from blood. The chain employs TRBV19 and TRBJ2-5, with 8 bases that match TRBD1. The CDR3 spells CASRTTGGETQYF. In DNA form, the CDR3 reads TGTGCCAGTAGAACAACAGGGGGGGAGACCCAGTACTTC. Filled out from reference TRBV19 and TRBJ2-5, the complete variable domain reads DGGITQSPKYLFRKEGQNVTLSCEQNLNHDAMYWYRQDPGQGLRLIYYSQIVNDFQKGDIAEGYSVSREKKESFPLTVTSAQKNPTAFYLCASRTTGGETQYFGPGTRLLVL.